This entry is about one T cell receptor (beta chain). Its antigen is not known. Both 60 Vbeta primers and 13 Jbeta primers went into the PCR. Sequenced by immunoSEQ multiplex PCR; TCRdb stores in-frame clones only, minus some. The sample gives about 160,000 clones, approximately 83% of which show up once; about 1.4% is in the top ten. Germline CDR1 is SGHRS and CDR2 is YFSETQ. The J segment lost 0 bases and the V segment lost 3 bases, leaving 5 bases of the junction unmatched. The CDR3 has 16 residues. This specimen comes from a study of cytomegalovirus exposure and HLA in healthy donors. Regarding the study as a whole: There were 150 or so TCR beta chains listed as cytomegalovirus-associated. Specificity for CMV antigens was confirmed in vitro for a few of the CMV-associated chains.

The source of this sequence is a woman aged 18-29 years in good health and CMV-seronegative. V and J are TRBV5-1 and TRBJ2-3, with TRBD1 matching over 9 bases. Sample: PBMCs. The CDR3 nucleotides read TGCGCCAGCAGCTCCTACAGGGGGCCTAGCACAGATACGCAGTATTTT. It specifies CASSSYRGPSTDTQYF.